These 11 T cell receptor beta chains were sequenced from one sample in a study of regulatory T cells in long-lasting Graves disease. Construction of TCR beta libraries relied on iRepertoire HTBI primers and on Arm-PCR targeting CDR3 regions. Each CDR3 protein gets one entry after TCRdb re-called the multiplex PCR reads with MiXCR. Altogether around 240,000 distinct CDR3 sequences are present, around a sixth being singletons, with the ten largest covering less than 15%. The time point denotes: newly diagnosed GD, antithyroid drugs for less than 3 months. Isolated PBMC RNA provided the starting material for the TCR library. These data were likewise used in another study, on T cells in Graves' hyperthyroidism and ophthalmopathy.

Source: peripheral blood mononuclear cells (PBMCs), taken at new diagnosis, from a patient treated with antithyroid drugs. These receptors were taken from a woman in her 30s with Graves disease.

This clonotype was found many times. This chain uses TRBV6-2 or TRBV6-3 with TRBJ1-1; 7 bases map to TRBD1. Germline CDR1 MNHEY, CDR2 SVGEGT. The CDR3 has 16 residues. The ends lost 4 bases at V and 3 bases at J; junction bases unmatched: 11. CDR3 in DNA: TGTGCCAGCAGTTCGACAGGGAGGACGGGTGACACTGAAGCTTTCTTT. Encoded protein: CASSSTGRTGDTEAFF.

This clonotype was observed a handful of times. The chain has TRBV5-5 and TRBJ2-3; 8 nucleotides align to TRBD2. Germline assignment: CDR1 SGHKS and CDR2 YYEKEE (reference sequence). V dropped 4 bases and J dropped 5; count of bases not matched to a gene: 9. This CDR3 comprises 15 residues. The CDR3 region has the DNA TGTGCCAGCAGCCAATTTGGGGCGGGGGGAGATACGCAGTATTTT. Encoded protein: CASSQFGAGGDTQYF.

At least ten counts were recorded for this clonotype. The chain joins TRBV9 to TRBJ2-5; 15 bases line up with TRBD2. Unmatched junction bases numbered 1, after V lost 2 bases and J lost 2 bases. The germline V gene has CDR1 SGDLS and CDR2 YYNGEE. The CDR3 has 16 residues. CDR3 region: CASSVGTSGGQETQYF. CDR3 sequence (DNA): TGTGCCAGCAGCGTGGGGACTAGCGGGGGGCAAGAGACCCAGTACTTC.

Notes on this clonotype: With only one base between it and a far larger clone, this is likely a read error. The rearrangement links TRBV6-2 or TRBV6-3 to TRBJ1-5; TRBD1 might be the D (5 bases). In germline, CDR1 is MNHEY, CDR2 SVGEGT. Between the trimmed V and J ends, which lost 5 bases and 9 bases, there was a span of 20 bases. This CDR3 contains 15 residues. The CDR3 DNA reads as TGTGCCAGCAGTGATTTTCCGGGGGAGGGGTGGCCCCAGCATTTT. It yields the protein CASSDFPGEGWPQHF.

This clonotype turned up a few times. Germline is not matched at one junction end, which may reflect a read error. This chain connects TRBV18 to TRBJ2-3, with D possibly being TRBD1 or TRBD2 (5 bases each). The length of the CDR3 is 16 residues. Germline loops: CDR1 KGHSH, CDR2 LQKENI. The CDR3 DNA reads as TGTGCCAGCTCACCACGAGGAGCAGGGAGTAACGCTGAAGCTTCCTTT. Translated: CASSPRGAGSNAEASF.

This clonotype was observed many times. The chain has TRBV5-6 and TRBJ2-5; 13 bases align to TRBD2. The germline gives CDR1 SGHDT, CDR2 YYEEEE. There are 16 residues in the CDR3. V shed 4 bases and J 5 bases; nucleotides not matched to a gene: 8. CDR3 region: CASSLRTSGGSETQYF. CDR3 bases: TGTGCCAGCAGCCTCAGGACTAGCGGGGGATCTGAGACCCAGTACTTC. The whole variable domain, filled in from reference TRBV5-6 and TRBJ2-5, reads DAGVTQSPTHLIKTRGQQVTLRCSPKSGHDTVSWYQQALGQGPQFIFQYYEEEERQRGNFPDRFSGHQFPNYSSELNVNALLLGDSALYLCASSLRTSGGSETQYFGPGTRLLVL.

This clonotype was counted at least ten times. This sequence joins TRBV20-1 and TRBJ1-5; D call uncertain. The CDR3 is made up of 13 amino acids. The germline V gene encodes CDR1 DFQATT and CDR2 SNEGSKA (reference sequence). Trimming removed 0 bases from V and 2 bases from J, with 5 bases in between. The CDR3 bases are TGCAGTGCTAGAGATCATGGCAATCAGCCCCAGCATTTT. This encodes CSARDHGNQPQHF.

This clonotype was counted ten times or more. V is TRBV20-1 and J is TRBJ2-3, with TRBD2 identical over 8 bases. Losses at the gene ends were 5 bases for V and 2 bases for J; bases not matched to a gene: 6. The CDR3 runs 14 residues. The V gene's germline CDR1 is DFQATT and CDR2 SNEGSKA (reference sequence). This CDR3 reads CSAGRGGNTDTQYF. The CDR3 DNA sequence: TGCAGTGCTGGCCGGGGGGGCAACACAGATACGCAGTATTTT.

About this clonotype: A read error is possible here, since a much larger clone lies one base away. This sequence joins TRBV10-3 and TRBJ1-6; TRBD1 agrees at 9 bases. The germline V gene has CDR1 ENHRY and CDR2 SYGVKD. The CDR3 spans 16 residues. The CDR3 nucleotides are TGTGCCATCAGTGCTACGGGGACAGGGAAGAATTTACCCCTCCACTTT. The encoded protein is CAISATGTGKNLPLHF.

This clonotype was observed many times. Its ends do not fully match the called genes, so a read error is possible. V is TRBV5-1 and J is TRBJ2-2; D perhaps matches TRBD2 (6 bases). Germline V lookup: CDR1 SGHRS, CDR2 YFSETQ. The CDR3 runs to 16 residues. CDR3 sequence: CASSLEAGTNTGELFF. CDR3 nucleotides: TGTGCCAGCAGCTTGGAGGCGGGAACGAACACCGGGGAGCTGTTTTTT.

Ten or more counts support this clonotype. The CDR3 loop is CSARDPSRGTGNYEQYF. The CDR3 nucleotides read TGCAGTGCTAGAGATCCCTCTCGGGGGACAGGCAACTACGAGCAGTACTTC. V gene TRBV20-1 combines with J gene TRBJ2-7; 8 nucleotides align to TRBD1. Trimming cost V 0 bases and J 3 bases; bases outside gene matches: 13. The CDR3 runs 17 residues. CDR1 is DFQATT and CDR2 is SNEGSKA in the germline V gene (reference sequence).